This entry features one T cell receptor beta chain sequence. Its antigen is as yet unknown. This CDR3 is built from 17 residues. Germline V lookup: CDR1 WSHSY, CDR2 SAAADI. V lost 0 bases, J lost 2 bases, and 5 bases stayed unmatched. The data stem from a study of regulatory T cells in long-lasting Graves disease. The time point here: newly diagnosed GD, antithyroid drugs for less than 3 months. From RNA extracted from PBMCs, the TCR library was made. Staff drew approximately 10 milliliters of peripheral blood into EDTA tubes. Whole-study findings and limits: Not thyroid tissue but only peripheral blood was studied.

Researchers made TCR beta libraries by using iRepertoire HTBI primers and running Arm-PCR on CDR3 regions. TCRdb re-derived calls from the multiplex PCR reads in MiXCR, one entry per CDR3 protein. The repertoire holds under 800,000 distinct CDR3 sequences, with around 15% as singletons. This same sample was also taken into another study, of T cells in Graves' hyperthyroidism and ophthalmopathy.

The chain couples TRBV10-2 to TRBJ2-3; 10 nucleotides line up with TRBD2. This sequence was found in a woman in her twenties or thirties with Graves disease. The sequences come from peripheral blood mononuclear cells (PBMCs), collected at new diagnosis, from a patient treated with antithyroid drugs. CDR3 loop: CASSESLSGRPTDTQYF. DNA for the CDR3: TGCGCCAGCAGTGAGTCACTTAGCGGGAGGCCCACAGATACGCAGTATTTT.